A selection of T cell receptor beta chains follows, all from one sample in a study of blood T cell repertoires in COVID-19. The protocol was immunoSEQ multiplex PCR, while the TCRdb copy is restricted to in-frame clones and leaves out a portion. The sample lists more than 300,000 clones, roughly 89% occurring once. Sequencing input: peripheral blood. Receptor source: a woman in her 30s with COVID-19, enrolled during active disease. The CDR3 runs from the conserved cysteine through the conserved F or W. Fields, in order: J gene, clone size, D gene, V gene, CDR3 protein, CDR3 DNA. The D gene is left open where the match is weak. A clone size is listed for some rows: how often the clone was seen (once, few, many), or a class if it is expanded.

TRBJ1-4	-	-	TRBV11-2	CASSLGTGANEKLFF	TGTGCCAGCAGCTTAGGAACGGGAGCTAATGAAAAACTGTTTTTT
TRBJ2-2	-	-	TRBV19	CASSGTGKITGELFF	TGTGCCAGTAGTGGTACAGGGAAAATCACCGGGGAGCTGTTTTTT
TRBJ2-3	-	TRBD1	TRBV7-2	CASSPDRASTDTQYF	TGTGCCAGCAGCCCGGACAGGGCTAGCACAGATACGCAGTATTTT
TRBJ2-7	few	TRBD1	TRBV2	CASSEGTGPYEQYF	TGTGCCAGCAGTGAGGGGACAGGGCCCTACGAGCAGTACTTC
TRBJ1-6	-	-	TRBV30	CACSHLLSSYNSPLHF	TGTGCCTGCAGTCACTTATTGAGCTCCTATAATTCACCCCTCCACTTT
TRBJ2-5	-	TRBD1	TRBV20-1	CSVQGGGTQYF	TGCAGTGTACAGGGGGGAGGGACCCAGTACTTC
TRBJ1-5	-	-	TRBV5-8	CASSSQNQPQHF	TGTGCCAGCAGCTCCCAGAATCAGCCCCAGCATTTT
TRBJ1-1	-	-	TRBV7-9	CASSPAVGTEAFF	TGTGCCAGCAGCCCTGCGGTGGGCACTGAAGCTTTCTTT
TRBJ2-5	-	TRBD2	TRBV10-2	CASASGGFPETQYF	TGCGCCAGCGCTAGCGGGGGTTTTCCGGAGACCCAGTACTTC
TRBJ1-2	-	-	TRBV5-4	CASSVTGSDGYTF	TGTGCCAGCAGCGTAACAGGGTCCGATGGCTACACCTTC
TRBJ1-5	-	-	TRBV2	CASGTPYSNQPQHF	TGTGCCAGCGGGACACCCTATAGCAATCAGCCCCAGCATTTT
TRBJ2-5	-	TRBD1	TRBV2	CASLISGQGVETQYF	TGTGCCAGCCTCATTTCGGGACAGGGTGTGGAGACCCAGTACTTC
TRBJ2-5	-	TRBD1	TRBV7-9	CASSFRDSYEETQYF	TGTGCCAGCAGCTTCCGGGACAGTTACGAAGAGACCCAGTACTTC
TRBJ2-1	once	-	TRBV4-2	CASTFGVSSYNEQFF	TGTGCCAGTACGTTCGGGGTCAGCTCCTACAATGAGCAGTTCTTC
TRBJ1-4	-	-	TRBV7-9	CASSSDLGALREKLFF	TGTGCCAGCAGCTCAGATCTGGGGGCTTTACGGGAAAAACTGTTTTTT
TRBJ1-2	-	-	TRBV7-9	CASSAQGLNGYTF	TGTGCCAGCAGCGCCCAAGGACTCAATGGCTACACCTTC
TRBJ2-3	-	-	TRBV2	CASQGSRADTQYF	TGTGCCAGCCAAGGCTCCAGGGCAGATACGCAGTATTTT
TRBJ2-3	-	-	TRBV15	CATSRDEGTADTQYF	TGTGCCACCAGCAGAGATGAGGGCACGGCAGATACGCAGTATTTT
TRBJ2-1	-	TRBD2	TRBV12-3/TRBV12-4	CAGQGLGGEQFF	TGTGCCGGGCAGGGACTAGGCGGTGAGCAGTTCTTC
TRBJ2-3	-	-	TRBV7-8	CASRPRGGTQYF	TGTGCCAGCAGACCGAGGGGGGGTACGCAGTATTTT
TRBJ1-4	once	TRBD1	TRBV10-1	CASSGRGPFRVSTNEKLFF	TGCGCCAGCAGTGGCAGGGGGCCTTTCCGCGTCTCGACTAATGAAAAACTGTTTTTT
TRBJ2-7	-	TRBD2	TRBV7-6	CASTATGASGGRFPSYEQYF	TGTGCCAGCACCGCCACTGGAGCTAGCGGGGGCCGATTCCCCTCCTACGAGCAGTACTTC
TRBJ1-6	-	TRBD1	TRBV5-4	CASSPGQGPSSPLHF	TGTGCCAGCAGCCCGGGACAGGGGCCGAGTTCACCCCTCCACTTT
TRBJ2-7	few	-	TRBV5-1	CASSRWGEGQYF	TGCGCCAGCAGCCGTTGGGGGGAAGGGCAGTACTTC
TRBJ1-6	-	-	TRBV5-4	CASSLGGFSSPLHF	TGTGCCAGCAGCTTAGGCGGGTTTAGTTCACCCCTCCACTTT
TRBJ2-5	-	TRBD2	TRBV4-1	CASSQPNPGLAGKETQYF	TGCGCCAGCAGCCAGCCTAACCCGGGACTAGCGGGGAAGGAGACCCAGTACTTC
TRBJ1-2	few	-	TRBV6-5	CASTSSQGKWGYTF	TGTGCCAGCACCTCTTCCCAGGGGAAATGGGGCTACACCTTC
TRBJ2-3	once	-	TRBV7-9	CASSARAGSGPTDTQYF	TGTGCCAGCAGCGCCAGGGCGGGTAGCGGTCCCACAGATACGCAGTATTTT